Below are 9 T cell receptor beta chains sequenced from a single sample in a study of blood T cell repertoires in COVID-19. Method: immunoSEQ multiplex PCR; TCRdb's copy keeps in-frame clones and lacks some. The table includes a few hundred thousand clones, roughly 80% detected once. Sequenced input: PBMCs or T cells enriched from blood (not recorded which). Source of these receptors: a woman aged 50 to 60 who had recovered from COVID-19.

The chain couples TRBV12-3 or TRBV12-4 to TRBJ1-2; no firm D call. The V gene lost 5 bases and the J gene lost 5 bases, with 12 bases spanning the gap. There are 13 residues in the CDR3. CDR3 sequence: CASSGESLYGYTF. CDR3 DNA: TGTGCCAGCAGTGGGGAGTCTCTTTATGGCTACACCTTC.

This rearrangement joins TRBV5-4 to TRBJ2-7; 7 nucleotides agree with TRBD2. The CDR3 length is 14 residues. J lost 5 bases, V lost 1 base, and 6 bases had no gene match. Germline V lookup: CDR1 SGHNT, CDR2 YYREEE (reference sequence). This chain's CDR3 is CASSLRAGLDEQYF. CDR3 DNA: TGTGCCAGCAGCTTGCGAGCGGGGCTGGACGAGCAGTACTTC. Supplemented by reference TRBV5-4 and TRBJ2-7, the full variable domain reads ETGVTQSPTHLIKTRGQQVTLRCSSQSGHNTVSWYQQALGQGPQFIFQYYREEENGRGNFPPRFSGLQFPNYSSELNVNALELDDSALYLCASSLRAGLDEQYFGPGTRLTVT.

This sequence joins TRBV5-6 and TRBJ1-2, with 8 bases matching TRBD1. Germline V gene lookup returns CDR1 SGHDT and CDR2 YYEEEE. With V trimmed by 1 base and J by 11 bases, 4 bases remained unmatched. This CDR3 spans 12 amino acids. The CDR3: CASSLRTGRYTF. The CDR3 nucleotides read TGTGCCAGCAGCTTGAGGACAGGGAGGTACACCTTC.

The chain carries TRBV6-1 and TRBJ2-5, with 7 bases aligning to TRBD2. CDR1 is MNHNS and CDR2 is SASEGT in the germline V gene. After removal of 2 bases from V and 4 bases from J, the junction contained 10 bases not matched to a gene. This CDR3 has 16 residues. CDR3: CASSESGGRIGETQYF. The CDR3 DNA is TGTGCCAGCAGTGAATCGGGGGGTAGGATTGGAGAGACCCAGTACTTC.

This clone appeared once. V is TRBV6-5 and J is TRBJ2-3, with D possibly TRBD2 on 6 matching bases. This CDR3 comprises 14 residues. Germline CDR1 reads MNHEY; CDR2 reads SVGAGI. Trimming took off 7 bases at V and 0 bases at J, with 11 bases between the two ends. The CDR3 is CASKLALSTDTQYF. The DNA for the CDR3 is TGTGCCAGCAAACTAGCCTTGAGCACAGATACGCAGTATTTT.

This clone was recorded once. The chain has TRBV19 and TRBJ1-4; D gene uncertain. Germline CDR1 is LNHDA and CDR2 is SQIVND (reference sequence). V was shortened by 5 bases and J by 4 bases, with 8 bases between the two germline ends. This CDR3 spans 13 amino acids. CDR3 nucleotide sequence: TGTGCCAGTAGTTTTATTCTTAATGAAAAACTGTTTTTT. Protein: CASSFILNEKLFF.

The chain has TRBV6-2 or TRBV6-3 and TRBJ2-3; TRBD2 agrees at 10 bases. The V gene's germline CDR1 is MNHEY and CDR2 SVGEGT. V was clipped by 2 bases and J by 4 bases; unmatched bases: 15. The length of the CDR3 is 19 residues. DNA for the CDR3: TGTGCCAGCAGTTACGGAAGGCTAGCGGGGGTTAAAGATCCAGATACGCAGTATTTT. The encoded protein is CASSYGRLAGVKDPDTQYF.

This chain connects TRBV7-8 to TRBJ2-1; 10 bases match TRBD2. The CDR3 totals 15 residues. CDR1 SGHVS and CDR2 FQNEAQ come from the germline V gene. The trim removed 4 bases at V and 4 bases at J, leaving 4 bases unmatched. The CDR3 bases are TGTGCCAGCAGCTACCGACTAGCGGGTTACAATGAGCAGTTCTTC. Translation: CASSYRLAGYNEQFF.

This chain uses TRBV3-1 (or the pseudogene TRBV3-2) with TRBJ1-3; no reliable D call. Germline-derived CDR1 and CDR2 are LGHDT and YNNKEL (reference sequence). V lost 2 bases and J 0 bases, leaving 11 bases between the germline ends. The CDR3 runs 16 residues. The CDR3 DNA reads as TGTGCCAGCAGCCAACAGTTGACACTCTCTGGAAACACCATATATTTT. Protein product: CASSQQLTLSGNTIYF.